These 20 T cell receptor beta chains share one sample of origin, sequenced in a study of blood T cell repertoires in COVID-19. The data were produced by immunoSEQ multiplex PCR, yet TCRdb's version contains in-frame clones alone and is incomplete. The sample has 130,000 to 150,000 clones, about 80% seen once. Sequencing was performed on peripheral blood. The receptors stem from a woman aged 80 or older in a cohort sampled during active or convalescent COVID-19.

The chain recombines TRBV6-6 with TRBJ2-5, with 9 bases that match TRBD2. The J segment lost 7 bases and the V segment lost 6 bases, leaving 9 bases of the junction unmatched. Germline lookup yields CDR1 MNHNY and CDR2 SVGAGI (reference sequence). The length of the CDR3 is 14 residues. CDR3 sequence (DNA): TGTGCCAGCAGGCATAGCGGGGGCCCAGGGACCCAGTACTTC. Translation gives CASRHSGGPGTQYF.

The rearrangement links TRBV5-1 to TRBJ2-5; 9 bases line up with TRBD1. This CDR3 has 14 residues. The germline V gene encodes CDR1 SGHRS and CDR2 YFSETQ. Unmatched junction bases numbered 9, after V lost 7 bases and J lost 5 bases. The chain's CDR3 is CASGTGSLAETQYF. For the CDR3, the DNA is TGCGCCAGCGGGACAGGGAGTTTGGCGGAGACCCAGTACTTC. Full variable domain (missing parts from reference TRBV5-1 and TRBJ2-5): KAGVTQTPRYLIKTRGQQVTLSCSPISGHRSVSWYQQTPGQGLQFLFEYFSETQRNKGNFPGRFSGRQFSNSRSEMNVSTLELGDSALYLCASGTGSLAETQYFGPGTRLLVL.

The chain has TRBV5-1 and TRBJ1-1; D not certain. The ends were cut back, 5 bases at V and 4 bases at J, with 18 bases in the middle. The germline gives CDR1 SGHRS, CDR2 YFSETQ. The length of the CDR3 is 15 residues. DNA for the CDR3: TGCGCCAGCAGACACGGGGAGTCGATGGGCACTGAAGCTTTCTTT. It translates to CASRHGESMGTEAFF. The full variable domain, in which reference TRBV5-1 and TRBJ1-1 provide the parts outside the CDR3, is KAGVTQTPRYLIKTRGQQVTLSCSPISGHRSVSWYQQTPGQGLQFLFEYFSETQRNKGNFPGRFSGRQFSNSRSEMNVSTLELGDSALYLCASRHGESMGTEAFFGQGTRLTVV.

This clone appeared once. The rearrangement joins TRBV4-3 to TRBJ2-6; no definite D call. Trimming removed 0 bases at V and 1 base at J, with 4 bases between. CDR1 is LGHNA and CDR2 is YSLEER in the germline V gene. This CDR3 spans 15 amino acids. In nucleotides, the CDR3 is TGCGCCAGCAGCCAAGATAGATCTGGGGCCAACGTCCTGACTTTC. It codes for CASSQDRSGANVLTF.

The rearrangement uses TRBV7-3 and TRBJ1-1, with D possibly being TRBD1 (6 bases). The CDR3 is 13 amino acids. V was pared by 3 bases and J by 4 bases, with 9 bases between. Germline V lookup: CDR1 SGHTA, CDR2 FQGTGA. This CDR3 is CASSLGAGTEAFF. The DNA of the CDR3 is TGTGCCAGCAGCTTGGGGGCGGGCACTGAAGCTTTCTTT.

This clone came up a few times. Here the CDR3 DNA reads TGCGCCAGCAGGCAGACAGGGACAAGGGGTGGCTACACCTTC. It encodes CASRQTGTRGGYTF. J is TRBJ1-2 and V is TRBV4-1, with TRBD1 identical over 7 bases. V gave up 6 bases and J gave up 7 bases; unmatched junction bases: 11. From germline, CDR1 is MGHRA and CDR2 YSYEKL. The CDR3 covers 14 residues.

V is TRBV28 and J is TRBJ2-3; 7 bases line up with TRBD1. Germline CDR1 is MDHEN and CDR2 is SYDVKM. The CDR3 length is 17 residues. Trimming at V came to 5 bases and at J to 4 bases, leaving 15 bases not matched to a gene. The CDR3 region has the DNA TGTGCCAGCAGTCGTTCCACAGGGGACGCACAGTCAGATACGCAGTATTTT. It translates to CASSRSTGDAQSDTQYF.

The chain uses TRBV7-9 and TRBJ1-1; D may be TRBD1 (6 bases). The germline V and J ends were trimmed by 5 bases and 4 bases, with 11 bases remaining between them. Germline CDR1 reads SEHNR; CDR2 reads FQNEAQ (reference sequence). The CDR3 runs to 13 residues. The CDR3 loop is CASSPNRVTEAFF. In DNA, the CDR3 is TGTGCCAGCAGCCCCAACAGGGTCACTGAAGCTTTCTTT.

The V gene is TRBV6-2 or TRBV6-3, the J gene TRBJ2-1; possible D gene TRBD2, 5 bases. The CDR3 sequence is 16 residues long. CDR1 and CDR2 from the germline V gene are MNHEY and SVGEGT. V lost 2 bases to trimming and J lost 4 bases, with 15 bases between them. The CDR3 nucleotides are TGTGCCAGCAGTTACCTAGTCGGAGGACTTTACAATGAGCAGTTCTTC. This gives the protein CASSYLVGGLYNEQFF.

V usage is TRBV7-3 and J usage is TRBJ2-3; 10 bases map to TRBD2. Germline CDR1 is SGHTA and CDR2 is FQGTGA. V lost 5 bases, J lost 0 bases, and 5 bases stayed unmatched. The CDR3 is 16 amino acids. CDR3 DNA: TGTGCCAGCAGCCCAACACTAGCGGGGAGCACAGATACGCAGTATTTT. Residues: CASSPTLAGSTDTQYF.

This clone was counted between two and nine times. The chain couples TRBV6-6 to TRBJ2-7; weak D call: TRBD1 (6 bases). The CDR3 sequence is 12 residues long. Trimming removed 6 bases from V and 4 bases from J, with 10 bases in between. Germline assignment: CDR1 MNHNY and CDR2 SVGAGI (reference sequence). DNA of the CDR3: TGTGCCAGCAGCGAAAGGGGGTACGAGCAGTACTTC. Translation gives CASSERGYEQYF.

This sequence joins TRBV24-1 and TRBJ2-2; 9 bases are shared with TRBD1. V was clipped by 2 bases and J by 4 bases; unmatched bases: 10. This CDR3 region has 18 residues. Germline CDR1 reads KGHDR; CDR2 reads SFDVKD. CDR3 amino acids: CATSDSTGTGWTTGELFF. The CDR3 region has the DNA TGTGCCACCAGTGATTCGACGGGGACAGGGTGGACCACCGGGGAGCTGTTTTTT.

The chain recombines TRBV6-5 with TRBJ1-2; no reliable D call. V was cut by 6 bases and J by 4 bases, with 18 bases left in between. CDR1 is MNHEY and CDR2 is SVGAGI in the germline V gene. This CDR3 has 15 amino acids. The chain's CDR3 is CASRFNEVSSYGYTF. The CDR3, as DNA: TGTGCCAGCAGATTCAATGAGGTCTCGTCCTATGGCTACACCTTC.

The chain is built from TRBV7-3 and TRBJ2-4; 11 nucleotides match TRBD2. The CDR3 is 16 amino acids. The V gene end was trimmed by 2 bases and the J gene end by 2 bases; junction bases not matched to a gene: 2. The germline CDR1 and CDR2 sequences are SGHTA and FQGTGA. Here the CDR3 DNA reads TGTGCCAGCAGCTTACGACTAGCGGGACCCAAAAACATTCAGTACTTC. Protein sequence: CASSLRLAGPKNIQYF.

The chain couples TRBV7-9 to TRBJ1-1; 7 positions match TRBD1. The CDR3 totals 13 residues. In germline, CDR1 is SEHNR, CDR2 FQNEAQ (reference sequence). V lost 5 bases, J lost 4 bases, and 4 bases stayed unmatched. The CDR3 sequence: CASSPQGSTEAFF. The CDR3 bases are TGTGCCAGCAGCCCACAGGGGAGCACTGAAGCTTTCTTT.

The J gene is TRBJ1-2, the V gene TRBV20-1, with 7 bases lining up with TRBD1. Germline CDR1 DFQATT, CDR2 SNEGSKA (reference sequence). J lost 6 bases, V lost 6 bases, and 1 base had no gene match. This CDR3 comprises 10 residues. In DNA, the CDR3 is TGCAGTGCCGACAGGGATGGCTACACCTTC. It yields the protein CSADRDGYTF.

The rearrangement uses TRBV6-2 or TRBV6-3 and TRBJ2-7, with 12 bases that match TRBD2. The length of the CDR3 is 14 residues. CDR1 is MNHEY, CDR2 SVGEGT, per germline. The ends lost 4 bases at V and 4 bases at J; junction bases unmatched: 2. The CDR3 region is CASSSLAGGYEQYV. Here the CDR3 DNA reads TGTGCCAGCAGTTCACTAGCGGGGGGTTACGAGCAGTACGTC.

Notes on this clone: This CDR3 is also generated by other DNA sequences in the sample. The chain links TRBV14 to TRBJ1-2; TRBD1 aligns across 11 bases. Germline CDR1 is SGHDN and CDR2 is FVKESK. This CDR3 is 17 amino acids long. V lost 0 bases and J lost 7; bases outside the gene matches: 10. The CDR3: CASSQDRGQGAVRGYTF. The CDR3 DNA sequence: TGTGCCAGCAGCCAAGATCGCGGACAGGGGGCTGTTCGTGGCTACACCTTC. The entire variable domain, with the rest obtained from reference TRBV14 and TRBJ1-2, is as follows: EAGVTQFPSHSVIEKGQTVTLRCDPISGHDNLYWYRRVMGKEIKFLLHFVKESKQDESGMPNNRFLAERTGGTYSTLKVQPAELEDSGVYFCASSQDRGQGAVRGYTFGSGTRLTVV.

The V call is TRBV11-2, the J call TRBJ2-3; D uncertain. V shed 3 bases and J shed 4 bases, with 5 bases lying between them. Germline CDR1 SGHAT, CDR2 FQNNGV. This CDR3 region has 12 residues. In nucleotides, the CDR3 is TGTGCCAGCAGCTTCGTTGCAGATACGCAGTATTTT. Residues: CASSFVADTQYF.

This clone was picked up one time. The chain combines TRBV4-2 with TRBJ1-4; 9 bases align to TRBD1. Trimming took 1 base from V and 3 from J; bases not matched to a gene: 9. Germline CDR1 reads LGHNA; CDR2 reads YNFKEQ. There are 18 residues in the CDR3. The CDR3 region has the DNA TGTGCCAGCAGCCAAGGTGGGACAGGGAATTTAGCTAATGAAAAACTGTTTTTT. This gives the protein CASSQGGTGNLANEKLFF.